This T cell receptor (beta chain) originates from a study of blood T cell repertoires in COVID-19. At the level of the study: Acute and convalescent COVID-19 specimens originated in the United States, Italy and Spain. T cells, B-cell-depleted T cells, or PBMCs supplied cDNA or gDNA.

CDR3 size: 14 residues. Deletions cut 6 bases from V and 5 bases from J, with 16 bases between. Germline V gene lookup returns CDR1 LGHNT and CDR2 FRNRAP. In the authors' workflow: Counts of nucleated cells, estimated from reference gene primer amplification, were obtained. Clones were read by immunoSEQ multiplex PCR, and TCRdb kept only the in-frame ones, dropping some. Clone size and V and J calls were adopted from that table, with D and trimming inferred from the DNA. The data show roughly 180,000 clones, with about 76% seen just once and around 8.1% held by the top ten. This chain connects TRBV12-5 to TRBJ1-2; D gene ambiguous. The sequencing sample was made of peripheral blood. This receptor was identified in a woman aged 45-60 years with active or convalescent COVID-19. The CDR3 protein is CASGNPGSVYGYTF. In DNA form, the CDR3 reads TGTGCTAGTGGCAATCCCGGGTCCGTATATGGCTACACCTTC.